A selection of T cell receptor beta chains follows, all from one sample in a study of cytomegalovirus exposure and HLA in healthy donors. Libraries were prepared by immunoSEQ multiplex PCR; TCRdb keeps only in-frame clonotypes and omits some of them. The sample yields about 130,000 clones, approximately 79% seen once. Sequenced sample: PBMCs. These receptor sequences come from a man aged 18-30 years in good health and CMV-seropositive. Each CDR3 is given with its conserved first and last residue. D genes are given only for firm matches. Clone sizes are given selectively: once, few, many, or a class where the clone is expanded.

CDR3 DNA: TGCGCCAGCACTTCTACAGGGGGCTATGGCTACACCTTC
CDR3 protein: CASTSTGGYGYTF
V gene: TRBV5-1
clone size: -
J gene: TRBJ1-2
D gene: TRBD1

CDR3 DNA: TGTGCCAGCTCACCAGAGGCCTCGGGTGGGGAGCTGTTTTTT
CDR3 protein: CASSPEASGGELFF
V gene: TRBV18
clone size: -
J gene: TRBJ2-2
D gene: -

CDR3 DNA: TGTGCCAGCAGTAAAACAGGCGGACGCTACAATGAGCAGTTCTTC
CDR3 protein: CASSKTGGRYNEQFF
V gene: TRBV28
clone size: -
J gene: TRBJ2-1
D gene: -

CDR3 DNA: TGTGCCAGCAGCCCTAAAACAGGGGGTCACAATCAGCCCCAGCATTTT
CDR3 protein: CASSPKTGGHNQPQHF
V gene: TRBV5-8
clone size: -
J gene: TRBJ1-5
D gene: TRBD1

CDR3 DNA: TGTGCCAGCAGCTTTTCTAGGGGGATGAACACTGAAGCTTTCTTT
CDR3 protein: CASSFSRGMNTEAFF
V gene: TRBV5-4
clone size: -
J gene: TRBJ1-1
D gene: -

CDR3 DNA: TGTGCCAGCAGCCAGATGGGCCTCGGGGGGAGCAATCAGCCCCAGCATTTT
CDR3 protein: CASSQMGLGGSNQPQHF
V gene: TRBV5-6
clone size: -
J gene: TRBJ1-5
D gene: -

CDR3 DNA: TGTGCCGTACAGGGGTCTTGGGCAGATACGCAGTATTTT
CDR3 protein: CAVQGSWADTQYF
V gene: TRBV6-5
clone size: -
J gene: TRBJ2-3
D gene: TRBD1

CDR3 DNA: TGTGCCAGCTCTAAAGGGGAGGGAAACACTGAAGCTTTCTTT
CDR3 protein: CASSKGEGNTEAFF
V gene: TRBV18
clone size: -
J gene: TRBJ1-1
D gene: -

CDR3 DNA: TGTGCCAGCAGCAAACCGGGAGGGACTGGAAACACCATATATTTT
CDR3 protein: CASSKPGGTGNTIYF
V gene: TRBV14
clone size: -
J gene: TRBJ1-3
D gene: -

CDR3 DNA: TGTGCCAGTAGTCCCGGGATTAGCAATCAGCCCCAGCATTTT
CDR3 protein: CASSPGISNQPQHF
V gene: TRBV19
clone size: -
J gene: TRBJ1-5
D gene: -

CDR3 DNA: TGTGCCATTGAAGAAGCGGGGGGCGGAACCGGGGAGCTGTTTTTT
CDR3 protein: CAIEEAGGGTGELFF
V gene: TRBV28
clone size: -
J gene: TRBJ2-2
D gene: TRBD2

CDR3 DNA: TGTGCCAGCAGCTTAGTAGGAGTCACTGAAGCTTTCTTT
CDR3 protein: CASSLVGVTEAFF
V gene: TRBV7-9
clone size: -
J gene: TRBJ1-1
D gene: -

CDR3 DNA: TGTGCCAGTGGACTAGCGGGAGTAGTCTACAATGAGCAGTTCTTC
CDR3 protein: CASGLAGVVYNEQFF
V gene: TRBV19
clone size: -
J gene: TRBJ2-1
D gene: TRBD2

CDR3 DNA: TGTGCCAGCAGCAAAGCGGGGAGCGGTAAGGGAGGGGATCAGCCCCAGCATTTT
CDR3 protein: CASSKAGSGKGGDQPQHF
V gene: TRBV21-1
clone size: once
J gene: TRBJ1-5
D gene: -

CDR3 DNA: TGTGCCAGCACTACGGGACAGGGGGATCAGCCCCAGCATTTT
CDR3 protein: CASTTGQGDQPQHF
V gene: TRBV28
clone size: -
J gene: TRBJ1-5
D gene: TRBD1

CDR3 DNA: TGTGCCAGCAGTTTGGAAGCGGGACATGAGCAGTTCTTC
CDR3 protein: CASSLEAGHEQFF
V gene: TRBV6-1
clone size: -
J gene: TRBJ2-1
D gene: TRBD2

CDR3 DNA: TGTGCCAGCAGCTTCCTACTAGCAGGGAGCACTGAAGCTTTCTTT
CDR3 protein: CASSFLLAGSTEAFF
V gene: TRBV5-4
clone size: -
J gene: TRBJ1-1
D gene: -

CDR3 DNA: TGTGCCAGCAGTTTCGACAGGGGTGATGAAAAACTGTTTTTT
CDR3 protein: CASSFDRGDEKLFF
V gene: TRBV28
clone size: -
J gene: TRBJ1-4
D gene: TRBD1

CDR3 DNA: TGTGCCATCAGGCCGGGACAGGGGAGCGGGGAGCTGTTTTTT
CDR3 protein: CAIRPGQGSGELFF
V gene: TRBV10-3
clone size: -
J gene: TRBJ2-2
D gene: TRBD1

CDR3 DNA: TGTGCCAGCAGTGAAGAACCAGTGGGGGGAAAACTGTTTTTT
CDR3 protein: CASSEEPVGGKLFF
V gene: TRBV6-4
clone size: -
J gene: TRBJ1-4
D gene: -

CDR3 DNA: TGTGCCAGCAGCCCGACAGGGTCAGGGGAGCAGTACTTC
CDR3 protein: CASSPTGSGEQYF
V gene: TRBV5-6
clone size: -
J gene: TRBJ2-7
D gene: TRBD1

CDR3 DNA: TGTGCCATCAGTGAGGTTGGACAGCCAACTAACTATGGCTACACCTTC
CDR3 protein: CAISEVGQPTNYGYTF
V gene: TRBV10-3
clone size: -
J gene: TRBJ1-2
D gene: -

CDR3 DNA: TGTGCCAGCAGCTACGGGCCCGTAACAGGGCCCCAGCATTTT
CDR3 protein: CASSYGPVTGPQHF
V gene: TRBV5-4
clone size: -
J gene: TRBJ1-5
D gene: -

CDR3 DNA: TGTGCCAGCAGCGCTAGCGGGGGGATAGAGACCCAGTACTTC
CDR3 protein: CASSASGGIETQYF
V gene: TRBV7-2
clone size: -
J gene: TRBJ2-5
D gene: TRBD2

CDR3 DNA: TGTGCCAGCAAGCGCAGGGAGGGCAATCAGCCCCAGCATTTT
CDR3 protein: CASKRREGNQPQHF
V gene: TRBV7-2
clone size: -
J gene: TRBJ1-5
D gene: -

CDR3 DNA: TGTGCCAGCAGTTTACAGGGCCAACCCTACGAGCAGTACTTC
CDR3 protein: CASSLQGQPYEQYF
V gene: TRBV28
clone size: -
J gene: TRBJ2-7
D gene: -

CDR3 DNA: TGTGCCAGCAGCCAAAGACAGACACTGCCCTATAGCAATCAGCCCCAGCATTTT
CDR3 protein: CASSQRQTLPYSNQPQHF
V gene: TRBV28
clone size: few
J gene: TRBJ1-5
D gene: -

CDR3 DNA: TGTGCCAGCAGCTTAACGGGACTAAGTAACTATGGCTACACCTTC
CDR3 protein: CASSLTGLSNYGYTF
V gene: TRBV7-3
clone size: -
J gene: TRBJ1-2
D gene: -

CDR3 DNA: TGTGCCAGCAGCTTAGATCATATTAGGCAGGGTATTGGCTACACCTTC
CDR3 protein: CASSLDHIRQGIGYTF
V gene: TRBV7-2
clone size: few
J gene: TRBJ1-2
D gene: -

CDR3 DNA: TGTGCCAGCAGCTTAGCGCAGGTTGGCTACACCTTC
CDR3 protein: CASSLAQVGYTF
V gene: TRBV7-2
clone size: -
J gene: TRBJ1-2
D gene: -

CDR3 DNA: TGTGCCAGCAGCTTGCAACAGGGATGGAACACTGAAGCTTTCTTT
CDR3 protein: CASSLQQGWNTEAFF
V gene: TRBV7-2
clone size: -
J gene: TRBJ1-1
D gene: -

CDR3 DNA: TGTGCCAGCAGCCAAATCGGCGGGAGGGCCAGGTACCAGTACTTC
CDR3 protein: CASSQIGGRARYQYF
V gene: TRBV4-2
clone size: once
J gene: TRBJ2-7
D gene: TRBD2

CDR3 DNA: TGTGCCACCAGCAGAGTCCGGGTTGAAAAACTGTTTTTT
CDR3 protein: CATSRVRVEKLFF
V gene: TRBV15
clone size: once
J gene: TRBJ1-4
D gene: -

CDR3 DNA: TGCAGCGTTGAAGAATACAGGGAAGAGACCCAGTACTTC
CDR3 protein: CSVEEYREETQYF
V gene: TRBV29-1
clone size: -
J gene: TRBJ2-5
D gene: -

CDR3 DNA: TGTGCCAGCAGTCAATCAGGGTATCAGCCCCAGCATTTT
CDR3 protein: CASSQSGYQPQHF
V gene: TRBV6-5
clone size: few
J gene: TRBJ1-5
D gene: -

CDR3 DNA: TGTGCCAGCAGCCCGGCTAGCGGGATAGAGACCCAGTACTTC
CDR3 protein: CASSPASGIETQYF
V gene: TRBV5-6
clone size: few
J gene: TRBJ2-5
D gene: TRBD2

CDR3 DNA: TGTGCCAGTAGTCTCGACAGGGGGCTCGACACTGAAGCTTTCTTT
CDR3 protein: CASSLDRGLDTEAFF
V gene: TRBV19
clone size: -
J gene: TRBJ1-1
D gene: TRBD1

CDR3 DNA: TGTGCCAGCAGCGCCGGGACAGGACTAGATACGCAGTATTTT
CDR3 protein: CASSAGTGLDTQYF
V gene: TRBV7-9
clone size: -
J gene: TRBJ2-3
D gene: TRBD1

CDR3 DNA: TGTGCCAGCAGTTCTCTGCCCTACAGAAACACTGAAGCTTTCTTT
CDR3 protein: CASSSLPYRNTEAFF
V gene: TRBV6-5
clone size: -
J gene: TRBJ1-1
D gene: -

CDR3 DNA: TGTGCCAGCAGCCCCACCCGGGGTGAGCAGTTCTTC
CDR3 protein: CASSPTRGEQFF
V gene: TRBV9
clone size: once
J gene: TRBJ2-1
D gene: -

CDR3 DNA: TGTGCCAGTAGTAGCCCCGGGAGTAACTATGGCTACACCTTC
CDR3 protein: CASSSPGSNYGYTF
V gene: TRBV19
clone size: -
J gene: TRBJ1-2
D gene: -

CDR3 DNA: TGTGCTAGTGGTTCGGGACAGGGGGGAGAGACCCAGTACTTC
CDR3 protein: CASGSGQGGETQYF
V gene: TRBV12-5
clone size: -
J gene: TRBJ2-5
D gene: TRBD1

CDR3 DNA: TGTGCCTGGAGTGTACGGAGGGTTCTGAACACTGAAGCTTTCTTT
CDR3 protein: CAWSVRRVLNTEAFF
V gene: TRBV30
clone size: -
J gene: TRBJ1-1
D gene: -

CDR3 DNA: TGTGCCAGCTCACCAGCGGGATCCGGGGAGCTGTTTTTT
CDR3 protein: CASSPAGSGELFF
V gene: TRBV18
clone size: once
J gene: TRBJ2-2
D gene: -

CDR3 DNA: TGTGCCAGCAGCTTAGCGGGGGGGGAGGTAGAGACCCAGTACTTC
CDR3 protein: CASSLAGGEVETQYF
V gene: TRBV7-6
clone size: -
J gene: TRBJ2-5
D gene: TRBD2

CDR3 DNA: TGTGCCAGCAGTCCCCGGGACAGAGCCTACAATGAGCAGTTCTTC
CDR3 protein: CASSPRDRAYNEQFF
V gene: TRBV6-5
clone size: -
J gene: TRBJ2-1
D gene: TRBD1

CDR3 DNA: TGTGCCAGCAGGAGACAGGGGGCTGTGGCTGAAGCTTTCTTT
CDR3 protein: CASRRQGAVAEAFF
V gene: TRBV2
clone size: -
J gene: TRBJ1-1
D gene: TRBD1

CDR3 DNA: TGTTCCAGCAGCTTAGGAGAGGTTGAAGCTTTCTTT
CDR3 protein: CSSSLGEVEAFF
V gene: TRBV7-9
clone size: -
J gene: TRBJ1-1
D gene: -

CDR3 DNA: TGTGCTAGCAGCTCGCTAGCGGGAGGGCCAAGTGAGCAGTACTTC
CDR3 protein: CASSSLAGGPSEQYF
V gene: TRBV7-7
clone size: -
J gene: TRBJ2-7
D gene: TRBD2

CDR3 DNA: TGTGCCAGCAGCCCCCAAGGCAGGCACACTGAAGCTTTCTTT
CDR3 protein: CASSPQGRHTEAFF
V gene: TRBV5-4
clone size: -
J gene: TRBJ1-1
D gene: -

CDR3 DNA: TGTGCCAGTAGGGGGACAGACCAAGAGACCCAGTACTTC
CDR3 protein: CASRGTDQETQYF
V gene: TRBV19
clone size: -
J gene: TRBJ2-5
D gene: TRBD1

CDR3 DNA: TGTGCCAGCAGCCGGGGACTAGCGGGGGGGGCAGATACGCAGTATTTT
CDR3 protein: CASSRGLAGGADTQYF
V gene: TRBV5-4
clone size: -
J gene: TRBJ2-3
D gene: TRBD2

CDR3 DNA: TGTGCCAGCAGTCGGGGACAGTCGGTCGAGCAGTACTTC
CDR3 protein: CASSRGQSVEQYF
V gene: TRBV28
clone size: -
J gene: TRBJ2-7
D gene: TRBD1

CDR3 DNA: TGTGCCAGCAGCTTGGAGGGGTTAGTGGGATACGAGCAGTACTTC
CDR3 protein: CASSLEGLVGYEQYF
V gene: TRBV11-2
clone size: -
J gene: TRBJ2-7
D gene: -

CDR3 DNA: TGTGCCAGCAGCAAGAGCGGAAAGTACACCGGGGGTGAGCAGTTCTTC
CDR3 protein: CASSKSGKYTGGEQFF
V gene: TRBV5-4
clone size: few
J gene: TRBJ2-1
D gene: -

CDR3 DNA: TGCAGCGTAGCCTCAGGTGATCTCACTGAAGCTTTCTTT
CDR3 protein: CSVASGDLTEAFF
V gene: TRBV29-1
clone size: once
J gene: TRBJ1-1
D gene: -

CDR3 DNA: TGTGCCACCAGCAGTGGGAGGAACTATGGCTACACCTTC
CDR3 protein: CATSSGRNYGYTF
V gene: TRBV15
clone size: -
J gene: TRBJ1-2
D gene: -

CDR3 DNA: TGTGCCAGCAGCTTAGGCCAGGGGGCCTATGGCTACACCTTC
CDR3 protein: CASSLGQGAYGYTF
V gene: TRBV13
clone size: -
J gene: TRBJ1-2
D gene: TRBD1

CDR3 DNA: TGTGCCAGCAGCTTGGGAACAAACGCTGGGGCCAACGTCCTGACTTTC
CDR3 protein: CASSLGTNAGANVLTF
V gene: TRBV5-4
clone size: -
J gene: TRBJ2-6
D gene: -